This T cell receptor (beta chain) appears in the sequencing data of a study of beta chain features in type 1 diabetes. The CDR3 has 10 residues. Between the trimmed V and J ends, which lost 8 bases and 2 bases, there was a span of 4 bases. CDR1 and CDR2 from the germline V gene are SNHLY and FYNNEI. The whole isolated RNA underwent reverse transcription, so sequencing captured expressed TCRB transcripts. Clones were read by immunoSEQ multiplex PCR, and TCRdb kept only the in-frame ones, dropping some. The sample includes under 90,000 clones, about a third of them seen just once. This clone was seen a handful of times.

V and J are TRBV2 and TRBJ2-7; D unclear. The specimen sequenced was stem cell memory CD4+ T cells from blood. The origin of this receptor is a woman aged 18 to 35 in good health. This chain's CDR3 is CASGPYEQYF. The CDR3, as DNA: TGTGCCAGCGGCCCCTACGAGCAGTACTTC.